These 18 T cell receptor beta chains came from one sample sequenced in a study of beta chain features in type 1 diabetes. Since all of the isolated RNA was reverse transcribed, expressed TCRB transcripts were what got sequenced. The protocol was immunoSEQ multiplex PCR, while the TCRdb copy is restricted to in-frame clones and leaves out a portion. Of 130,000 to 150,000 clones detected, about 7% appear once; the ten largest clones hold about 1.4%. The sample was central memory CD4+ T cells from blood. The receptors were sampled from a woman between 25 and 40 years old in good health.

The chain joins TRBV2 to TRBJ1-1; D is possibly TRBD1 (5 bases). This CDR3 spans 14 amino acids. Germline V lookup: CDR1 SNHLY, CDR2 FYNNEI. V gave up 3 bases and J gave up 1 base, with 9 bases separating them. CDR3 coding DNA: TGTGCCAGCAGTGATGGACAACCGAACACTGAAGCTTTCTTT. This encodes CASSDGQPNTEAFF.

This clone occurred a few times. The V gene is TRBV6-6, the J gene TRBJ2-7; D possibly corresponds to TRBD1 (5 bases). Germline CDR1 and CDR2: MNHNY and SVGAGI (reference sequence). The CDR3 has 14 residues. Trimming pared 5 bases from V and 0 bases from J, leaving 11 bases between. CDR3 sequence (DNA): TGTGCCAGCAGTAAAGACAGTTCCTCCTACGAGCAGTACTTC. This translates into CASSKDSSSYEQYF.

A note on this clone: Germline is not matched at one junction end, which may reflect a read error. The rearrangement links TRBV4-1 to TRBJ1-2; TRBD1 agrees at 12 bases. CDR3 length: 18 amino acids. Germline loops: CDR1 MGHRA, CDR2 YSYEKL. DNA of the CDR3: TGCGCCAGCGGCCAAGAACACTCCGGGACAGGGGGCGACTATGGCTACACCTTC. It specifies CASGQEHSGTGGDYGYTF.

This clone was seen a few times. The V gene is TRBV15, the J gene TRBJ1-4; 9 positions agree with TRBD1. The V gene end was trimmed by 3 bases and the J gene end by 10 bases; junction bases not matched to a gene: 12. The CDR3 runs 16 residues. Germline loops: CDR1 LNHNV, CDR2 YYDKDF (reference sequence). Here the CDR3 reads CATSRGGTGNGGKLFF. CDR3 DNA: TGTGCCACCAGCAGGGGGGGGACAGGGAATGGCGGAAAACTGTTTTTT.

The chain is built from TRBV18 and TRBJ2-1, with TRBD2 identical over 8 bases. CDR3 length: 20 amino acids. CDR1 KGHSH and CDR2 LQKENI come from the germline V gene. V lost 1 base to trimming and J lost 7 bases; unmatched junction nucleotides: 21. CDR3 DNA sequence: TGTGCCAGCTCACCACTGCCGGCAACACGAAGCGGGAGTAAGGGGAATGAGCAGTTCTTC. Translation gives CASSPLPATRSGSKGNEQFF.

The rearrangement links TRBV6-5 to TRBJ2-1, with D tentatively TRBD2 (6 bases). Germline loops: CDR1 MNHEY, CDR2 SVGAGI. Trimming shortened V by 6 bases and J by 8 bases, and 20 bases separated the two germline ends. The CDR3 spans 15 residues. The chain's CDR3 is CASSRDGGQRDEQFF. The DNA for the CDR3 is TGTGCCAGCAGCCGCGACGGGGGTCAGAGGGATGAGCAGTTCTTC.

The chain carries TRBV28 and TRBJ1-4, with D perhaps TRBD1 (6 bases). The V gene lost 5 bases and the J gene lost 8 bases, with 15 bases spanning the gap. This CDR3 is 14 amino acids long. From germline, CDR1 is MDHEN and CDR2 SYDVKM. The CDR3 DNA reads TGTGCCAGCAGTCCGCGGACAGTTCGAGAAAAACTGTTTTTT. This encodes CASSPRTVREKLFF.

This clone has at least ten counts. The genes are TRBV7-3 and TRBJ2-1; no firm D call. V lost 3 bases and J lost 4, with 7 bases in between. CDR1 is SGHTA and CDR2 is FQGTGA in the germline V gene. The CDR3 extends over 13 amino acids. This chain's CDR3 is CASSFNQYNEQFF. DNA for the CDR3: TGTGCCAGCAGCTTTAACCAGTACAATGAGCAGTTCTTC.

This sequence joins TRBV5-1 and TRBJ2-7, with 11 bases fitting TRBD1. Germline V gene data show CDR1 as SGHRS and CDR2 as YFSETQ. The CDR3 has 16 amino acids. Trimming at V came to 5 bases and at J to 3 bases, leaving 10 bases not matched to a gene. CDR3 region: CASRPTGTGGLYEQYF. CDR3 DNA: TGCGCCAGCAGGCCTACTGGGACAGGGGGTCTCTACGAGCAGTACTTC. Full variable domain (remainder filled in from reference TRBV5-1 and TRBJ2-7): KAGVTQTPRYLIKTRGQQVTLSCSPISGHRSVSWYQQTPGQGLQFLFEYFSETQRNKGNFPGRFSGRQFSNSRSEMNVSTLELGDSALYLCASRPTGTGGLYEQYFGPGTRLTVT.

This clone was detected ten times or more. This chain uses TRBV5-1 with TRBJ2-1; TRBD2 aligns across 14 bases. Germline-derived CDR1 and CDR2 are SGHRS and YFSETQ. V was pared by 4 bases and J by 5 bases, with 2 bases of the junction left unmatched. The CDR3 consists of 15 residues. The CDR3 is CASSGTSGSNNEQFF. DNA of the CDR3: TGCGCCAGCAGCGGGACTAGCGGGAGTAACAATGAGCAGTTCTTC.

This rearrangement joins TRBV28 to TRBJ1-4; 8 nucleotides line up with TRBD1. There are 14 residues in the CDR3. V lost 5 bases, J lost 8 bases, and 7 bases stayed unmatched. CDR1 is MDHEN, CDR2 SYDVKM, per germline. CDR3 DNA: TGTGCCAGCAGTCCCCAGGACAGGGTCGAAAAACTGTTTTTT. It is translated as CASSPQDRVEKLFF.

This clone was picked up many times. This sequence joins TRBV5-1 and TRBJ2-7; 11 bases align to TRBD2. This CDR3 comprises 18 residues. The V and J ends lost 1 base and 0 bases, in that order; junction bases with no gene match: 9. Germline V lookup: CDR1 SGHRS, CDR2 YFSETQ. The CDR3 region has the DNA TGCGCCAGCAGCTTGCTAGCGGGAGGTGCGGGTCTCTCCTACGAGCAGTACTTC. Its translation is CASSLLAGGAGLSYEQYF.

This clone was detected ten times or more. The rearrangement uses TRBV19 and TRBJ1-1, with 10 bases that match TRBD1. The CDR3 length is 14 residues. Trimming at V came to 5 bases and at J to 4 bases, leaving 4 bases not matched to a gene. Germline values: CDR1 LNHDA, CDR2 SQIVND (reference sequence). The CDR3 DNA is TGTGCCAGTAGTCAGGACAGGGGGAGCACTGAAGCTTTCTTT. Amino acids: CASSQDRGSTEAFF. Drawing the rest from reference TRBV19 and TRBJ1-1, the complete variable domain is DGGITQSPKYLFRKEGQNVTLSCEQNLNHDAMYWYRQDPGQGLRLIYYSQIVNDFQKGDIAEGYSVSREKKESFPLTVTSAQKNPTAFYLCASSQDRGSTEAFFGQGTRLTVV.

The rearrangement links TRBV28 to TRBJ2-3, with 8 bases identical to TRBD2. V lost 7 bases and J lost 2; bases outside the gene matches: 8. The CDR3 is made up of 15 amino acids. Germline V CDR1 and CDR2: MDHEN, SYDVKM. The CDR3 loop is CASTRTSGYTDTQYF. The CDR3 region has the DNA TGTGCCAGCACCCGAACTAGCGGTTACACAGATACGCAGTATTTT.

This clone occurred once. The chain couples TRBV2 to TRBJ2-2, with D maybe TRBD2 (6 bases). Germline V gene lookup returns CDR1 SNHLY and CDR2 FYNNEI. Trimming took off 7 bases at V and 4 bases at J, with 19 bases between the two ends. The length of the CDR3 is 16 residues. CDR3 protein: CASNQGGAAGTGELFF. The CDR3 coding sequence is TGTGCCAGCAACCAAGGAGGGGCCGCGGGCACCGGGGAGCTGTTTTTT.

In its sample, this clone was seen a few times. This rearrangement joins TRBV9 to TRBJ1-2; D might be TRBD1 (6 bases). Looked up from germline, CDR1 is SGDLS and CDR2 is YYNGEE. This CDR3 contains 14 residues. Trimming took 5 bases from V and 4 from J, leaving 15 bases between them. The CDR3: CASSSSRGTYGYTF. The CDR3 nucleotides are TGTGCCAGCAGTTCCTCCAGGGGAACCTATGGCTACACCTTC.

There are many counts of this clone. The V gene is TRBV16, the J gene TRBJ2-5; 9 bases match TRBD1. This CDR3 has 14 residues. J lost 4 bases, V lost 2 bases, and 2 bases had no gene match. Germline CDR1 and CDR2: KGHSY and FQNENV. The CDR3 sequence is CASSQRTGAETQYF. In nucleotides, the CDR3 is TGTGCCAGCAGCCAACGGACAGGGGCAGAGACCCAGTACTTC.

The chain couples TRBV7-8 to TRBJ2-1; D is perhaps TRBD2 (6 bases). This CDR3 has 15 residues. V was shortened by 4 bases and J by 3 bases, with 13 bases between the two germline ends. Germline V gene data show CDR1 as SGHVS and CDR2 as FQNEAQ. This CDR3 reads CASSWVPEGYNEQFF. In DNA form, the CDR3 reads TGTGCCAGCAGCTGGGTTCCGGAGGGCTACAATGAGCAGTTCTTC.